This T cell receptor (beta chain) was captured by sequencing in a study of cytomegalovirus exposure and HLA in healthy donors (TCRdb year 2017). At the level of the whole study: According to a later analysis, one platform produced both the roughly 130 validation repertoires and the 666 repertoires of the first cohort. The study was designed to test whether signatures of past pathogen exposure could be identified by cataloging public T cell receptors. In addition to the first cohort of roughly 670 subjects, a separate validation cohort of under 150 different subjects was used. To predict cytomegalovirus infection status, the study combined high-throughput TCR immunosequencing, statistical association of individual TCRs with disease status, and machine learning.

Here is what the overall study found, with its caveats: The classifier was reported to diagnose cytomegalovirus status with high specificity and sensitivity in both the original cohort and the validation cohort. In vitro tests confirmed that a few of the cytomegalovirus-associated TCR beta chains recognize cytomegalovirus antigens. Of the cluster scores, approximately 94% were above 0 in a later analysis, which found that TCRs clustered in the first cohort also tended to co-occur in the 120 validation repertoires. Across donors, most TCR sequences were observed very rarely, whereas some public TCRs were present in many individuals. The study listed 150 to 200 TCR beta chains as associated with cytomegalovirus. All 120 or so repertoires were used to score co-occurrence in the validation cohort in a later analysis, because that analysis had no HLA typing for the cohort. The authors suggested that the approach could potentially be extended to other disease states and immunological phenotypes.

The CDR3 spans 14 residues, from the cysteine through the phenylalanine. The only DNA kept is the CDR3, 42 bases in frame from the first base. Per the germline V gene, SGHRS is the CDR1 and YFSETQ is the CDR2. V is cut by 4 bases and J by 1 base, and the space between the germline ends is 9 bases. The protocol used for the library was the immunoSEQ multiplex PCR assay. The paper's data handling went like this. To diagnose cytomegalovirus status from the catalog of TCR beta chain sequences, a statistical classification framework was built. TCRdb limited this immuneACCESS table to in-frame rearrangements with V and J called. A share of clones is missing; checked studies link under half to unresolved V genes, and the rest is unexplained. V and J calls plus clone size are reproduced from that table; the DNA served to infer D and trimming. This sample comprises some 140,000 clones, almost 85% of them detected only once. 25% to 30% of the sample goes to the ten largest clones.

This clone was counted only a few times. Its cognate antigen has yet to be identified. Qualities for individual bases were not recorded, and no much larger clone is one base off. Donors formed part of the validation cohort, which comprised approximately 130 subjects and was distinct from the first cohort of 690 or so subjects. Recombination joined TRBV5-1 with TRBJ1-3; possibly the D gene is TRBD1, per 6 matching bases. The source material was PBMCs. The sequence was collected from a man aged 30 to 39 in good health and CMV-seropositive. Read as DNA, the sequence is TGCGCCAGCAGCGCGACAGGATCTGGAAACACCATATATTTT. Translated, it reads CASSATGSGNTIYF.